The 26 T cell receptor beta chains given below trace back to one sample, sequenced in a study of OX40 agonist ivuxolimab in advanced cancers. Generated by immunoSEQ multiplex PCR, the TCRdb table keeps only in-frame clones and is missing some. Here the sample spans around 50,000 clones, 88% being singletons. Sequencing was performed on CD4+ or CD8+ T cells sorted from blood, taken in a trial of the OX40 agonist ivuxolimab. These receptors originate from an adult with an advanced solid tumor such as melanoma, head and neck, liver or kidney cancer.

The CDR3 coding sequence is TGTGCCAGCAGCGTGCCGGAAAATGCAGAGACCCAGTACTTC. Protein sequence: CASSVPENAETQYF. The chain has TRBV9 and TRBJ2-5; D gene ambiguous. The CDR3 spans 14 residues. From germline, CDR1 is SGDLS and CDR2 YYNGEE. V dropped 2 bases and J dropped 4 bases, with 12 bases sitting between them.

This clone was recorded a few times. V usage is TRBV27 and J usage is TRBJ2-7; D ambiguous. The CDR3 spans 8 residues. Germline V CDR1 and CDR2: MNHEY, SMNVEV (reference sequence). Trimming took off 8 bases at V and 6 bases at J, with 2 bases between the two ends. The CDR3 here is CASPEQYF. The CDR3 DNA reads as TGTGCCAGCCCCGAGCAGTACTTC.

The count of this clone is one. This chain links TRBV28 with TRBJ2-5; 8 bases line up with TRBD1. The V and J ends lost 5 bases and 3 bases, in that order; junction bases with no gene match: 8. This CDR3 has 15 residues. The germline CDR1 and CDR2 sequences are MDHEN and SYDVKM. Here the CDR3 reads CASSPNRQGKETQYF. The CDR3 region has the DNA TGTGCCAGCAGTCCGAACAGACAGGGGAAAGAGACCCAGTACTTC.

The rearrangement uses TRBV5-1 and TRBJ2-3; 11 bases agree with TRBD2. This CDR3 region has 15 residues. Per germline, CDR1 SGHRS and CDR2 YFSETQ. V shed 1 base, J shed 4 bases, and the junction held 2 bases outside the gene matches. CDR3 coding DNA: TGCGCCAGCAGCTTGACTAGCGGGAGATCAGATACGCAGTATTTT. It encodes CASSLTSGRSDTQYF.

V usage is TRBV5-1 and J usage is TRBJ2-7; D not resolved. V was pared by 0 bases and J by 3 bases, with 10 bases between. This CDR3 has 14 residues. Germline loops: CDR1 SGHRS, CDR2 YFSETQ. Here the CDR3 reads CASSLGATLYEQYF. In DNA form, the CDR3 reads TGCGCCAGCAGCTTGGGTGCCACACTCTACGAGCAGTACTTC.

The CDR3 nucleotides read TGTGCCATCAGCGGCCCCCAGAGAAACTATGGCTACACCTTC. The encoded protein is CAISGPQRNYGYTF. The gene calls are TRBV10-3 and TRBJ1-2; D remains unclear. Germline lookup yields CDR1 ENHRY and CDR2 SYGVKD. Trimming removed 6 bases at V and 2 bases at J, with 13 bases between. There are 14 residues in the CDR3.

The chain employs TRBV5-1 and TRBJ2-7; 13 bases are a match to TRBD2. The V and J ends lost 7 bases and 2 bases, in that order; junction bases with no gene match: 3. The CDR3 extends over 14 amino acids. From germline, CDR1 is SGHRS and CDR2 YFSETQ. CDR3 nucleotides: TGCGCCAGCCGAGGACTAGCGGGGGCCTACGAGCAGTACTTC. It yields the protein CASRGLAGAYEQYF.

The DNA for the CDR3 is TGCGCCAGCAGCCAAGATCTCCCTAGCGCGGGCGGGGATGAGCAGTTCTTC. Amino acids: CASSQDLPSAGGDEQFF. The chain joins TRBV4-3 to TRBJ2-1, with a possible D match to TRBD2 (6 bases). CDR3 length equals 17 residues. Trimming left V 0 bases short and J 8 bases short, with 20 bases between. The germline CDR1 and CDR2 sequences are LGHNA and YSLEER.

This clone has just a few counts. The rearrangement links TRBV7-9 to TRBJ1-1; D is undetermined. The CDR3 runs 12 residues. V was trimmed by 2 bases and J by 8 bases, leaving 9 bases between them. The V gene's germline CDR1 is SEHNR and CDR2 FQNEAQ (reference sequence). In DNA form, the CDR3 reads TGTGCCAGCAGCTTATTGACACCCGAAGCTTTCTTT. Translated: CASSLLTPEAFF.

The V gene is TRBV6-5, the J gene TRBJ2-7; no reliable D call. CDR1 is MNHEY and CDR2 is SVGAGI in the germline V gene. This CDR3 is 15 amino acids long. V was shortened by 0 bases and J by 5 bases, with 14 bases between the two germline ends. The CDR3 DNA reads as TGTGCCAGCAGTTACTCGGGCCGCCCCGGGCACGAGCAGTACTTC. This sequence encodes CASSYSGRPGHEQYF.

CDR3 residues: CASSAKQGPLEQYF. CDR3 nucleotide sequence: TGTGCCAGCAGCGCGAAACAGGGACCCCTGGAGCAGTACTTC. The chain combines TRBV7-2 with TRBJ2-7; D possibly corresponds to TRBD1 (6 bases). The CDR3 has 14 residues. From germline, CDR1 is SGHTA and CDR2 FQGNSA. The V end was cut by 5 bases, the J end by 7 bases, with 18 bases between.

J is TRBJ2-7 and V is TRBV2, with unresolved D. Germline assignment: CDR1 SNHLY and CDR2 FYNNEI. This CDR3 has 12 amino acids. V lost 3 bases and J lost 2, with 5 bases in between. CDR3 residues: CASSESTYEQYF. The CDR3 nucleotides read TGTGCCAGCAGTGAGTCAACCTACGAGCAGTACTTC.

The chain links TRBV27 to TRBJ2-5, with 8 bases matching TRBD1. CDR1 is MNHEY and CDR2 is SMNVEV in the germline V gene (reference sequence). The junction had 9 bases not matched to a gene; V was cut back by 1 base and J by 5 bases. The CDR3 consists of 16 residues. CDR3 DNA sequence: TGTGCCAGCAGTTTATTAAGCAGGGGGCAGCATGAGACCCAGTACTTC. Translating gives CASSLLSRGQHETQYF.

V is TRBV19 and J is TRBJ2-1; D is possibly TRBD1 or TRBD2 (5 bases each). Per the germline V gene, CDR1 is LNHDA and CDR2 is SQIVND (reference sequence). The germline V and J ends were trimmed by 8 bases and 9 bases, with 20 bases remaining between them. The length of the CDR3 is 14 residues. The CDR3 here is CASAGASSNGEQFF. The CDR3 coding sequence is TGTGCCAGTGCCGGGGCAAGTAGTAACGGTGAGCAGTTCTTC.

V is TRBV6-6 and J is TRBJ1-5; possibly TRBD1 for D (6 bases). The CDR3 is 14 amino acids. CDR1 and CDR2 from the germline V gene are MNHNY and SVGAGI (reference sequence). Trimming left V 4 bases short and J 3 bases short, with 10 bases between. The CDR3 region is CASSSGQFNQPQHF. CDR3 sequence (DNA): TGTGCCAGCAGTTCCGGACAGTTCAATCAGCCCCAGCATTTT.

The V call is TRBV5-4, the J call TRBJ2-3; 8 nucleotides align to TRBD2. This CDR3 has 16 residues. The V gene's germline CDR1 is SGHNT and CDR2 YYREEE (reference sequence). J was trimmed by 4 bases and V by 1 base; bases with no gene match: 8. The CDR3: CASSLPGGGAADTQYF. For the CDR3, the DNA is TGTGCCAGCAGCTTGCCCGGGGGGGGCGCGGCAGATACGCAGTATTTT.

This chain joins TRBV19 and TRBJ2-1; 11 nucleotides line up with TRBD1. The V gene end was trimmed by 7 bases and the J gene end by 10 bases; junction bases not matched to a gene: 21. CDR3 length: 18 residues. Germline V gene sequence: CDR1 LNHDA, CDR2 SQIVND (reference sequence). Written as DNA, the CDR3 is TGTGCCAGTAAGCCGGGACAGGGGGTCGGCGGGAGTCTCGGGGAGCAGTTCTTC. This gives the protein CASKPGQGVGGSLGEQFF.

The rearrangement joins TRBV19 to TRBJ2-3, with D possibly matching TRBD1 (6 bases). V was trimmed by 5 bases and J by 4 bases, leaving 19 bases between them. This CDR3 comprises 16 residues. From germline, CDR1 is LNHDA and CDR2 SQIVND (reference sequence). CDR3 DNA: TGTGCCAGTAGTGCGCAGCAGGGGATTGTTTCAGATACGCAGTATTTT. Translation: CASSAQQGIVSDTQYF.

Remarks on this clone: This probably arose from a read error, given a far larger clone one base away. V gene TRBV5-1 combines with J gene TRBJ1-2; D is possibly TRBD1 (6 bases). Germline-derived CDR1 and CDR2 are SGHRS and YFSETQ. The CDR3 totals 14 residues. Trimming took 2 bases from V and 11 from J, leaving 19 bases between them. The CDR3 reads CASSFDGGQIVYTF. The CDR3 DNA sequence: TGCGCCAGCAGCTTTGATGGGGGGCAAATCGTTTACACCTTC.

This chain connects TRBV4-1 to TRBJ2-7; the D is unclear. V was cut by 3 bases and J by 4 bases, with 16 bases left in between. The germline CDR1 and CDR2 sequences are MGHRA and YSYEKL. This CDR3 spans 15 amino acids. In DNA, the CDR3 is TGCGCCAGCAGCCAGATGTGGGTGGGCTTATACGAGCAGTACTTC. Its protein is CASSQMWVGLYEQYF.

The gene calls are TRBV30 and TRBJ2-7, with TRBD2 identical over 11 bases. There are 16 residues in the CDR3. The V segment lost 1 base and the J segment 4 bases; nucleotides outside the gene matches: 9. Germline CDR1 and CDR2: GTSNPN and SVGIG (reference sequence). The DNA for the CDR3 is TGTGCCTGGAGTGGAAAAACTAGCGGGAGTTGGTACGAGCAGTACTTC. It codes for CAWSGKTSGSWYEQYF.

The genes are TRBV19 and TRBJ1-5; perhaps TRBD1 as D (5 bases). This CDR3 is built from 14 residues. Germline V lookup: CDR1 LNHDA, CDR2 SQIVND (reference sequence). Trimming pared 3 bases from V and 3 bases from J, leaving 9 bases between. The CDR3: CASSMQGLNQPQHF. The DNA for the CDR3 is TGTGCCAGTAGTATGCAGGGACTCAATCAGCCCCAGCATTTT.

The chain is built from TRBV6-5 and TRBJ2-7, with 9 bases that match TRBD2. The CDR3 covers 15 residues. Germline trimming cut 4 bases from V and 4 bases from J; bases unmatched to any gene: 8. CDR1 is MNHEY, CDR2 SVGAGI, per germline. The CDR3: CASSFPAGGQYEQYF. For the CDR3, the DNA is TGTGCCAGCAGTTTCCCGGCGGGAGGGCAATACGAGCAGTACTTC.

The chain has TRBV30 and TRBJ1-3; D is unclear. Trimming cost V 5 bases and J 0 bases, with 11 bases left between them. The CDR3 is made up of 14 amino acids. The germline CDR1 and CDR2 sequences are GTSNPN and SVGIG (reference sequence). DNA for the CDR3: TGTGCCTGGGACACGGCTGGCTCTGGAAACACCATATATTTT. Residues: CAWDTAGSGNTIYF. The full variable domain, completed using reference TRBV30 and TRBJ1-3, is SQTIHQWPATLVQPVGSPLSLECTVEGTSNPNLYWYRQAAGRGLQLLFYSVGIGQISSEVPQNLSASRPQDRQFILSSKKLLLSDSGFYLCAWDTAGSGNTIYFGEGSWLTVV.

The rearrangement joins TRBV10-3 to TRBJ2-7; D tentatively reads TRBD1 or TRBD2 (6 bases each). The CDR3 length is 14 residues. CDR1 and CDR2 (germline): ENHRY, SYGVKD. V lost 3 bases, J lost 2 bases, and 11 bases lay in between. The CDR3 DNA reads TGTGCCATCAGTGAAGGAGGGGACACCTACGAGCAGTACTTC. Protein: CAISEGGDTYEQYF.

The chain has TRBV6-6 and TRBJ2-7, with D possibly being TRBD1 or TRBD2 (6 bases each). The germline V gene has CDR1 MNHNY and CDR2 SVGAGI (reference sequence). The CDR3 length is 12 residues. V dropped 8 bases and J dropped 5 bases, with 13 bases sitting between them. CDR3 nucleotide sequence: TGTGCCAGCGAAAAAGGGGGGCACGAGCAGTACTTC. This encodes CASEKGGHEQYF.